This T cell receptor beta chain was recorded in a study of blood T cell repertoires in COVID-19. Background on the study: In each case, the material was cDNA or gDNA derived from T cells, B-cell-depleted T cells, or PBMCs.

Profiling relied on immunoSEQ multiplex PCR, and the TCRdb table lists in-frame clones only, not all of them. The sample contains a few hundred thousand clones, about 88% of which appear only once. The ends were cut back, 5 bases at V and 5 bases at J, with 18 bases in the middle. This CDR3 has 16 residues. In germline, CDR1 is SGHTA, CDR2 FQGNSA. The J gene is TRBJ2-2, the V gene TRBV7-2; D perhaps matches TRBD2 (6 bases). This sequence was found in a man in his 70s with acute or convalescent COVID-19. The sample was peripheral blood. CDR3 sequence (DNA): TGTGCCAGCAGCGTATTCGGAGGGATTGTGACCGGGGAGCTGTTTTTT. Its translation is CASSVFGGIVTGELFF.